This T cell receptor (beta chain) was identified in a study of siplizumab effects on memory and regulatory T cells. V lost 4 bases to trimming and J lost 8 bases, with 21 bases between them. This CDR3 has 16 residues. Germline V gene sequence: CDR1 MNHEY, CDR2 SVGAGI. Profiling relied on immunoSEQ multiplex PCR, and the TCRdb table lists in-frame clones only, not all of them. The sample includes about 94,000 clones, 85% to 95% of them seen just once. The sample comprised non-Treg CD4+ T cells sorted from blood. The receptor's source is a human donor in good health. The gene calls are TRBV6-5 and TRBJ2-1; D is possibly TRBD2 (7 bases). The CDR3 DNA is TGTGCCAGCAGTTCTGGGGGGGCCGCGGTTGTCCATGAGCAGTTCTTC. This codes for CASSSGGAAVVHEQFF.